One sample yielded the 8 T cell receptor beta chains listed below, sequenced in a study of CXCR3-negative and CXCR3-positive naive CD8 T cells. Preparation of TRB cDNA libraries relied on 5' RACE carrying UMI labels. One entry per CDR3 protein, without DNA, is what TCRdb gives after re-calling the 5' RACE reads. Its table records 65,000 to 85,000 distinct CDR3 sequences. Sequenced material: naive CXCR3- CD8+ T cells from blood. Subset specified: CD45RO-CCR7+CD27+CD95- naive CD8+ T cells lacking CXCR3 (TNR3-). The receptor set was obtained from a human donor in good health. Some clones in this sample may be carry-over from other donors' samples.

The chain is built from TRBV6-5 and TRBJ1-2. Germline CDR1 reads MNHEY; CDR2 reads SVGAGI. There are 15 residues in the CDR3. The CDR3 here is CASSYGPHLRYGYTF.

The J gene is TRBJ1-2, the V gene TRBV27; TCRdb returns TRBD1, unconfirmable since there is no DNA. The V gene's germline CDR1 is MNHEY and CDR2 SMNVEV (reference sequence). This CDR3 comprises 14 residues. The CDR3 reads CASSPSPGIYGYTF.

The genes are TRBV7-8 and TRBJ2-3; TCRdb designates TRBD2, a call that cannot be tested without DNA. Per the germline V gene, CDR1 is SGHVS and CDR2 is FQNEAQ. The length of the CDR3 is 16 residues. CDR3 protein: CASSSTLAGVGDTQYF. The variable domain in full, completed from reference TRBV7-8 and TRBJ2-3, reads GAGVSQSPRYKVAKRGQDVALRCDPISGHVSLFWYQQALGQGPEFLTYFQNEAQLDKSGLPSDRFFAERPEGSVSTLKIQRTQQEDSAVYLCASSSTLAGVGDTQYFGPGTRLTVL.

The CDR3 loop reads CASSSPWERDDSDTQYF. V usage is TRBV11-2 and J usage is TRBJ2-3; TCRdb calls TRBD2, which cannot be checked without DNA. The germline V gene encodes CDR1 SGHAT and CDR2 FQNNGV. CDR3 length: 17 residues.

The chain combines TRBV20-1 with TRBJ1-2. This CDR3 region has 14 residues. Germline CDR1 reads DFQATT; CDR2 reads SNEGSKA (reference sequence). CDR3 sequence reads: CSARDREGVNGYTF.

The chain's CDR3 is CASSLGPAGPADTQYF. The rearrangement links TRBV7-2 to TRBJ2-3; TCRdb's D call of TRBD2 is untestable without DNA. The germline V gene encodes CDR1 SGHTA and CDR2 FQGNSA. The CDR3 runs 16 residues. The whole variable domain, filled in from reference TRBV7-2 and TRBJ2-3, reads GAGVSQSPSNKVTEKGKDVELRCDPISGHTALYWYRQSLGQGLEFLIYFQGNSAPDKSGLPSDRFSAERTGGSVSTLTIQRTQQEDSAVYLCASSLGPAGPADTQYFGPGTRLTVL.

The chain has TRBV5-1 and TRBJ1-5. The CDR3 is 15 amino acids. Germline CDR1 is SGHRS and CDR2 is YFSETQ. The CDR3 spells CASSLFGATNQPQHF.

V is TRBV27 and J is TRBJ2-1; lacking DNA, the TRBD2 call made by TCRdb goes unchecked. Germline V gene sequence: CDR1 MNHEY, CDR2 SMNVEV (reference sequence). The CDR3 covers 15 residues. CDR3 residues: CASSLGLAGYNEQFF.